This T cell receptor (beta chain) derives from a study of CD8+ T cells in alopecia areata. Points from the study as a whole: It was less clear whether patients shared TCRs than it was in mice, possibly because of HLA. Higher clonality than in normal scalp was seen in lesional scalp, especially alopecia totalis/universalis.

Details on this clone: Its antigen is undetermined. Other DNA variants within this sample encode the same CDR3.

The sequencing template was cDNA reverse transcribed from extracted RNA. Using immunoSEQ multiplex PCR, the repertoire was profiled, and TCRdb retains in-frame clones only, with some absent. The sample contains some 210,000 clones, 50% to 70% of which appear only once. Peripheral blood and lesional scalp punch biopsies came from alopecia areata patients. PBMCs were stained for CD3, CD4 and CD8, and CD4+ and CD8+ T cells were sorted. The germline V gene has CDR1 MNHEY and CDR2 SVGAGI. Trimming pared 0 bases from V and 3 bases from J, leaving 8 bases between. This CDR3 region has 14 residues. The chain uses TRBV6-5 and TRBJ1-2; D unresolved. The input for sequencing was CD4+ T cells sorted from blood, taken at week 0. The clonotype originates from a human donor with alopecia areata. CDR3 amino acids: CASSYSGRDYGYTF. The CDR3 DNA reads TGTGCCAGCAGTTACTCGGGAAGGGACTATGGCTACACCTTC.